This T cell receptor (beta chain) was observed in a study of post-analysis software for immune sequencing data. Included in the TCR beta cDNA libraries were unique molecular identifiers. A population of about 0.9 to 10 million T cells gave rise to about half a million cDNA molecules. TCRdb used MiXCR to reprocess the PCR reads, holding one entry per CDR3 protein. The data show about 820,000 distinct CDR3 sequences, around 53% seen once. Study-wide results and limits: Under F measure analysis, samples from one preparation batch co-clustered strongly. Controls showed lower frequencies than patients for roughly five TRBV segments, and TRBV5-6, TRBV5-1 and TRBV20-1 were among these.

This clonotype was recorded a few times. The antigen is not known. With 6 bases removed from V and 0 bases from J, the gap between germline ends came to 13 bases. The length of the CDR3 is 15 residues. CDR1 and CDR2 from the germline V gene are SNHLY and FYNNEI. The genes are TRBV2 and TRBJ2-3; D is possibly TRBD2 (6 bases). This clonotype originated in a girl aged 10 to 17 with multiple sclerosis. The sample consisted of blood. CDR3 in amino acids: CASRKERVSTDTQYF. In DNA form, the CDR3 reads TGTGCCAGCAGGAAGGAGCGGGTTAGCACAGATACGCAGTATTTT.